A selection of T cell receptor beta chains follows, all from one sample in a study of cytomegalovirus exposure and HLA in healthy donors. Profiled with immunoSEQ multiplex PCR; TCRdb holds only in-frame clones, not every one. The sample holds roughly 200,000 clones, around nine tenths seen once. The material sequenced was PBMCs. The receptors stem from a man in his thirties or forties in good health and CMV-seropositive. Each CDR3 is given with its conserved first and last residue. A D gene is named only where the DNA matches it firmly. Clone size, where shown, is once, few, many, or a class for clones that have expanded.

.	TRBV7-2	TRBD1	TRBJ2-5	TGTGCCAGCAGCCCCCGACAGGGACAGACACAGTACTTC	CASSPRQGQTQYF
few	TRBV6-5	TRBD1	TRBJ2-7	TGTGCCAGCAGTCGGGGACAGGGGGTCTACGAGCAGTACTTC	CASSRGQGVYEQYF
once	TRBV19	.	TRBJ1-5	TGTGCCAGTGACATAAGTTTCAATCAGCCCCAGCATTTT	CASDISFNQPQHF
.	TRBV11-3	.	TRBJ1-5	TGTGCCAGCTCGCTTCTCAGCGGTCAGCCCCAGCATTTT	CASSLLSGQPQHF
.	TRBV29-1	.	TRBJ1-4	TGCAGCGTTGAAGGGAGCGAAGCTAATGAAAAACTGTTTTTT	CSVEGSEANEKLFF
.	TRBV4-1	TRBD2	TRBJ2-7	TGCGCCAGCAGCCCCGGGACTAGCGCGCGCGAGCAGTACTTC	CASSPGTSAREQYF
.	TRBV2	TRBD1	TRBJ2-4	TGTGCCAGCAGATCGCATAGACAGGGGCGAGGAAACATTCAGTACTTC	CASRSHRQGRGNIQYF
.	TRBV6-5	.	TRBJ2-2	TGTGCCAGCAGCCGACAGCGCGGTTGGGAGCTGTTTTTT	CASSRQRGWELFF
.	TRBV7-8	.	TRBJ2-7	TGTGCCAGCAGCTTACGGTTGAGCTCCTACGAGCAGTACTTC	CASSLRLSSYEQYF
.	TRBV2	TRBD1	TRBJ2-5	TGTGCCAGCAGTGAGGTGGAAGGGGGCTTCCAAGAGACCCAGTACTTC	CASSEVEGGFQETQYF
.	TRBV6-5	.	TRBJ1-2	TGTGCCAGCAGTTACTCCCAGGGGCCAGGCTACACCTTC	CASSYSQGPGYTF
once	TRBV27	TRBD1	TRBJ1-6	TGTGCCAGCAGTAAACCTCCGGGACAGGGGGCTGGTTCACCCCTCCACTTT	CASSKPPGQGAGSPLHF
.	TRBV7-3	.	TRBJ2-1	TGTGCCAGCAGCACTTACGGCAGGGTAGCCAGCAATGAGCAGTTCTTC	CASSTYGRVASNEQFF
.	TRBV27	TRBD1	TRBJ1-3	TGTGCCAGCAGCCCCCACAGGGGTAAGCGGAACACCATATATTTT	CASSPHRGKRNTIYF
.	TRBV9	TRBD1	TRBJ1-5	TGTGCCAGCAGCAGACAGGGGGGGCGTCAGCCCCAGCATTTT	CASSRQGGRQPQHF
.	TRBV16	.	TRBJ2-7	TGTGCCAGCAGCCAACAGGGCTACGAGCAGTACTTC	CASSQQGYEQYF
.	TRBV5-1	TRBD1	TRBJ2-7	TGCGCCAGCAGCATCCGGGACAGCGCCTACGAGCAGTACTTC	CASSIRDSAYEQYF
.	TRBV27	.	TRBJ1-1	TGTGCCAGCGGCAGGATCTCTGAAGCTTTCTTT	CASGRISEAFF
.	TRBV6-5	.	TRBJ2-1	TGTGCCAGCAGCCTTGGGTGGCAGTTTAATGAGCAGTTCTTC	CASSLGWQFNEQFF
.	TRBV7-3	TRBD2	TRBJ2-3	TGTGCCAGCAGTGCCGTGCCTAGCGGTACAGATACGCAGTATTTT	CASSAVPSGTDTQYF
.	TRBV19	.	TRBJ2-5	TGTGCCAGTATGGGGACGTCGGGATTTCAAGAGACCCAGTACTTC	CASMGTSGFQETQYF
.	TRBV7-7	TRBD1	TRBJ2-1	TGTGCCAGCAGCAGACAGGGGGCGGGGTACAATGAGCAGTTCTTC	CASSRQGAGYNEQFF
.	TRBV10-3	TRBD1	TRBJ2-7	TGTGCCATCAGGAGGACAGGGAGCTCCTACGAGCAGTACTTC	CAIRRTGSSYEQYF
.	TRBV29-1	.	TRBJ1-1	TGCAGCGTTGGTTCACAGAACACTGAAGCTTTCTTT	CSVGSQNTEAFF
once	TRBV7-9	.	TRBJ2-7	TGTGCCAGCAGCTTAGAGGGGGAGCGGGCCTACGAGCAGTACTTC	CASSLEGERAYEQYF
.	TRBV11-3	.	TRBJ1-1	TGTGCCAGCAGCTTGGGGACTGTGAACACTGAAGCTTTCTTT	CASSLGTVNTEAFF
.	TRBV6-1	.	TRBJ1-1	TGTGCCTCCTACTTAGACTGGGGGGATGAAGCTTTCTTT	CASYLDWGDEAFF
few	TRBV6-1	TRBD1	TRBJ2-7	TGTGCCAGCAGCTTGGACAGGGAATACGAGCAGTACTTC	CASSLDREYEQYF
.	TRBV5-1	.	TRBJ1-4	TGCGCCAGCAGCTTGGGGAGAACTGAAAAACTGTTTTTT	CASSLGRTEKLFF
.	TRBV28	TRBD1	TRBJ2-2	TGTGCCAGCAGAGGGGGCCTCGACACCGGGGAGCTGTTTTTT	CASRGGLDTGELFF
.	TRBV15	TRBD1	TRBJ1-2	TGTGCCACCAGCAGGGACAGGGCAACTACTAACTATGGCTACACCTTC	CATSRDRATTNYGYTF
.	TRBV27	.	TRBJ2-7	TGTGCCAGCAGTTCTAGACGGGCCCCTTTTAGCGAGCAGTACTTC	CASSSRRAPFSEQYF
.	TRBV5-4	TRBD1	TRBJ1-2	TGTGCCAGCAGCTTGCCGGGACAGGGAAGGTATGGCTACACCTTC	CASSLPGQGRYGYTF
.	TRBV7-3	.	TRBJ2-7	TGTGCCAGCAGCCTAAGAGGGGGAGGATACGAGCAGTACTTC	CASSLRGGGYEQYF
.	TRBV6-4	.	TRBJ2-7	TGTGCCAGCAGTGACTTCCTGGGCTCCTACGAGCAGTACTTC	CASSDFLGSYEQYF
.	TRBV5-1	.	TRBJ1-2	TGCGCCAGCAGCTTCGAGACAGGATCTAACTATGGCTACACCTTC	CASSFETGSNYGYTF
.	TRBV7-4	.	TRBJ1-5	TGTGCCAGCAGCCCCCATTGCGACAGACGCAATCAGCCCCAGCATTTT	CASSPHCDRRNQPQHF
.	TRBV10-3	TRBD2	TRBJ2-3	TGTGCCATCAGTGAGTCGGCGGGGGGTTTCACAGATACGCAGTATTTT	CAISESAGGFTDTQYF
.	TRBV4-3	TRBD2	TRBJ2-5	TGCGCCAGCAGCCAAGAGGCTAGCGGGGGGGATGGGGAGACCCAGTACTTC	CASSQEASGGDGETQYF
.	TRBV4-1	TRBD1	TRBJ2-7	TGCGCCAGCAGCCCCTGGACAGGGGGCGAGCAGTACTTC	CASSPWTGGEQYF
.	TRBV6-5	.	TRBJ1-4	TGTGCCAGCGGTTCTCGGACAGCCCCACGGGCAAAACTGTTTTTT	CASGSRTAPRAKLFF
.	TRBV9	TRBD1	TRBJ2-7	TGTGCCAGCAGCGGGAGGGAGGGACAGGGGTTCTACGAGCAGTACTTC	CASSGREGQGFYEQYF
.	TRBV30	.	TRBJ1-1	TGTGCCTGGAGTGTACTGGGGAGGTGGGCTTTCTTT	CAWSVLGRWAFF
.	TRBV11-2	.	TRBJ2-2	TGTGCCAGCAGCTTCCCCGGGGAGATGGCGAACACCGGGGAGCTGTTTTTT	CASSFPGEMANTGELFF
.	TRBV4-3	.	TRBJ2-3	TGCGCCAGCAGGAAGGGCGTCATCGGCCAACGGGATACGCAGTATTTT	CASRKGVIGQRDTQYF
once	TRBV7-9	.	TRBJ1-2	TGTGCCAGCAGCCATGCTCAGAAATTCTATGGCTACACCTTC	CASSHAQKFYGYTF
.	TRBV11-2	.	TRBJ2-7	TGTGCCAGCAGCTTAGGGGATGGGCGGCCGAACTCCTACGAGCAGTACTTC	CASSLGDGRPNSYEQYF
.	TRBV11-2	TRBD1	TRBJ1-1	TGTGCCAGCAGCTGGGGACAGGGGGCCACTGAAGCTTTCTTT	CASSWGQGATEAFF
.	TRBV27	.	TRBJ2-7	TGTGCCAGCAGTTTTACGGCCTCCTACGAGCAGTACTTC	CASSFTASYEQYF
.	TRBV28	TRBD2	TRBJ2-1	TGTGCCAGCAGTCCCGTAGCGGGGGGACAAAATGAGCAGTTCTTC	CASSPVAGGQNEQFF